The T cell receptor beta chain described here comes from a study of T cell repertoires in cytomegalovirus infection. The overall study: Recently identified HLA-C-restricted and well-studied HLA-B-restricted CMV epitopes were used.

MiXCR, run by TCRdb on the reads, gives a single entry per CDR3 protein. The data contain roughly 920,000 distinct CDR3 sequences, approximately 31% of them singletons. The study's findings and limits: Clonotype analysis showed dominance of the ex vivo response by HLA-C-restricted CMV-specific TCR beta clonotypes.

CDR1 LGHNA and CDR2 YNFKEQ come from the germline V gene. The ends were cut back, 0 bases at V and 1 base at J, with 9 bases in the middle. The CDR3 contains 15 residues. A few counts support this clonotype. Its antigen is not known. The TCR sequence derives from a human donor in good health (CMV status not recorded). Some clones in this sample may be carry-over from other donors' samples. Source: cultured CD8+ T cells from PBMCs, taken from culture after CMV antigen stimulation. The gene calls are TRBV4-2 and TRBJ2-5; D assignment may be TRBD1 or TRBD2 (5 bases each). CDR3 DNA sequence: TGTGCCAGCAGCCAAGAAGGGACCGCCCAAGAGACCCAGTACTTC. Translated: CASSQEGTAQETQYF.